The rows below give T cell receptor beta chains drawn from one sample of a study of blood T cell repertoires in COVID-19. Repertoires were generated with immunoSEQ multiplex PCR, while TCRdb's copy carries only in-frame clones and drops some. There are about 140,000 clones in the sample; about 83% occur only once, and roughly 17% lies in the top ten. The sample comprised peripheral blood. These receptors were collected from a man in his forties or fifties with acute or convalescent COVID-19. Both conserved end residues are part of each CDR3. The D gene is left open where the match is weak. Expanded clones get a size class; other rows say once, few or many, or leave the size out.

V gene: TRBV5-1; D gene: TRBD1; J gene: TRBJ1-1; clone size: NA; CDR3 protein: CASSYGDRVMNTEAFF
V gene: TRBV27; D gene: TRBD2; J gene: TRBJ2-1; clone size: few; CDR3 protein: CASSFYGLAGNEQFF
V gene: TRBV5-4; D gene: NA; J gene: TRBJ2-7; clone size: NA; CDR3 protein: CASSLDTSGEQYF
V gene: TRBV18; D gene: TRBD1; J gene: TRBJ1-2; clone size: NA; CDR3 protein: CASSPGTGLYGYTF
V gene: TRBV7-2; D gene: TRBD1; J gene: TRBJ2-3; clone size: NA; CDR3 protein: CASSREGQGSDTQYF
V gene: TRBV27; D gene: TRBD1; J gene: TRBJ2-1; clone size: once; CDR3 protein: CASKITGTVQFF
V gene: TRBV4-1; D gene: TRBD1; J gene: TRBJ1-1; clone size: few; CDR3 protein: CASSPLYRGMTEAFF
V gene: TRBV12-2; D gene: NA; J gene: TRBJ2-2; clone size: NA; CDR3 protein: CASATGTNTGELFF
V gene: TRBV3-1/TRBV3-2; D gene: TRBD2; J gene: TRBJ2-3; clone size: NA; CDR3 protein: CASSHSRLAGDASTDTQYF
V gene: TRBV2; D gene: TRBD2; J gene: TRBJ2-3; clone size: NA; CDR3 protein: CASSQGPAGGPGDTQYF
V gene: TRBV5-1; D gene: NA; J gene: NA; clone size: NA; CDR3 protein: CASSTTTDGQETQYF
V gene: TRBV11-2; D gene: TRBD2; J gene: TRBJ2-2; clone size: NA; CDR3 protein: CASSVTSGGGANTGELFF
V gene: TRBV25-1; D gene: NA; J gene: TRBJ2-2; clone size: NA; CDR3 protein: CASKHQGGTGELFF
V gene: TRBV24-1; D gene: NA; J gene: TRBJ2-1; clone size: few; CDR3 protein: CATSEPGLVGEQFF
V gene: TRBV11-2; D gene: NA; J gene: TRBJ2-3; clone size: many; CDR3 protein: CASSWAGLITDTQYF
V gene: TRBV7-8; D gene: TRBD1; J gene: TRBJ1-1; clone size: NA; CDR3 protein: CASSSGTVGYTEAFF
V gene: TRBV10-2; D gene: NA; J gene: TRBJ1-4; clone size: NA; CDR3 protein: CASSEFPQAAYNEKLFF
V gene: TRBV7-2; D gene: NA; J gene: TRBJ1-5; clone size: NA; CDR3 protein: CASSYDGAQGWPQHF
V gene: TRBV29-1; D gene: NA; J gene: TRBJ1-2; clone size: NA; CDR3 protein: CSVVSPPGPSLPGYTF
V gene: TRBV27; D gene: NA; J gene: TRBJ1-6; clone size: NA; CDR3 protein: CASSPFRGQNSPLHF
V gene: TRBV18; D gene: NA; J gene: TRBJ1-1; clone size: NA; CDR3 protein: CASSPPFVGTEAFF
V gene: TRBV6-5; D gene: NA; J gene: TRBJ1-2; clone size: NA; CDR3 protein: CASSQSGGSYGYTF
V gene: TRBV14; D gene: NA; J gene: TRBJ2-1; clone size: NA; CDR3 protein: CASSQVSGVGGNEQFF
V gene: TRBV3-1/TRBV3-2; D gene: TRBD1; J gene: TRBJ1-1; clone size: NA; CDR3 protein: CASSPLGQGTEAFF
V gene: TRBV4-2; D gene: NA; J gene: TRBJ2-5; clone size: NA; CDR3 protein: CASSQGNKYQTANQETQYF
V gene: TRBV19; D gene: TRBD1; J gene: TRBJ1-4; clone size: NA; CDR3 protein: CASSTDRNEKLFF
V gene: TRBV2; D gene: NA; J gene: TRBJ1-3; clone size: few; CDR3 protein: CASSIIGRDSVSGNTIYF
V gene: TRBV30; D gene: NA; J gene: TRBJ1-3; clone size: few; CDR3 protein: CAWTLQGSGNTIYF
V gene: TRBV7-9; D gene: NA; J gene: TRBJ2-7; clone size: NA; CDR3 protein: CASSADYEQYF
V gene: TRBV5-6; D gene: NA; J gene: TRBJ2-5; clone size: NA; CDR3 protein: CASSIQETQYF
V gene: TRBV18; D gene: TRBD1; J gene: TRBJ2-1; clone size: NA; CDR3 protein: CASSPQGALRQFF
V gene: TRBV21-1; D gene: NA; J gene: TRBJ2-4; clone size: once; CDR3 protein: CASSKVQGARECIAKNIQYF
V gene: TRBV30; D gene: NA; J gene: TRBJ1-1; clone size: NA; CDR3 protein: CAVLKGHINTEAFF
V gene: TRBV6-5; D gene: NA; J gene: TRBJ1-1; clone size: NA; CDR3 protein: CASRFDKYEAFF
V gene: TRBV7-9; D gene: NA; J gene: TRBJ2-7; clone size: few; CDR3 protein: CASSFYRAYEQYF
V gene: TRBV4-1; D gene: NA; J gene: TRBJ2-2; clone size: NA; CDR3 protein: CASSQLGQTPTGELFF
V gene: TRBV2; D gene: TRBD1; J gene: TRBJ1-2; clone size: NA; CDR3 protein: CAGRTGFGGYTF
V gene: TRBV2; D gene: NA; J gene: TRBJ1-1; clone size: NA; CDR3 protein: CASSGRNPGTEAFF
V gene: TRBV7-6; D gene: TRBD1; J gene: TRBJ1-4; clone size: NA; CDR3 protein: CASSLTGGFSEKLFF
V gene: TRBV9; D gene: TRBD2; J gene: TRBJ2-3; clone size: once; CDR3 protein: CASSVGAQRGRTDTQYF
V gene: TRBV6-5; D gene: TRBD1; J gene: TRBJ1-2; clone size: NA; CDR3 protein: CASSYSGTGDYGYTF
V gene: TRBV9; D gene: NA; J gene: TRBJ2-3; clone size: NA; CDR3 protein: CASSVDGRGTDTQYF
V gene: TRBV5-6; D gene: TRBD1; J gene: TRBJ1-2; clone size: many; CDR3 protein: CASSLARTGNRYGYTF